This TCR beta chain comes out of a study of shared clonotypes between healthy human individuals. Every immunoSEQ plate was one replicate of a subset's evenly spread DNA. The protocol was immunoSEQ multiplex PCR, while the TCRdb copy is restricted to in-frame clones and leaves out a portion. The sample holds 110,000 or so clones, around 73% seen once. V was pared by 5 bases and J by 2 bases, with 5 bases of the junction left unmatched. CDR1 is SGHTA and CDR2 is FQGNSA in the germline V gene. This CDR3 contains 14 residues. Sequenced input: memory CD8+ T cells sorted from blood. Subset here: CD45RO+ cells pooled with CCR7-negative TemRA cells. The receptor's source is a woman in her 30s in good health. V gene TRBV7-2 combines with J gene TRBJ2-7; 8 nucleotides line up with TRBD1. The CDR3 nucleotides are TGTGCCAGCAGCCCGGACAGGGTGGCCTACGAGCAGTACTTC. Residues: CASSPDRVAYEQYF.